Listed below are T cell receptor beta chains from one sample, sequenced in a study of T-cell memory formation after mild COVID-19. MiXCR was run by TCRdb on the 5' RACE reads, yielding one entry per CDR3 protein. The sample lists fewer than 350,000 distinct CDR3 sequences; about 13% were seen once. Sequencing was performed on PBMCs or a T cell subset sorted from them (not recorded which). These receptor sequences come from a man in his late teens or twenties who had mild COVID-19 (a few samples of this study predate the infection). Cell type and time point are not known. Both conserved end residues are part of each CDR3. The D gene is left open where the match is weak. Size tells how often a clone was seen (once, few, many) or the class of an expanded clone, and some rows leave it out.

few,TRBV7-9,TRBJ2-3,.,14,CASSLGSLGETQYF,TGTGCCAGCAGCTTAGGGAGTCTGGGGGAGACGCAGTATTTT
few,TRBV24-1,TRBJ1-2,.,11,CATSDPKGYTF,TGTGCCACCAGTGACCCCAAAGGCTACACCTTC
many,TRBV12-3/TRBV12-4,TRBJ1-2,TRBD1,13,CASSWDSNYGYTF,TGTGCCAGCAGTTGGGACAGCAACTATGGCTACACCTTC
.,TRBV5-1,TRBJ2-5,.,16,CASSLGGLARGETQYF,TGCGCCAGCAGCTTGGGAGGGCTAGCAAGGGGAGAGACCCAGTACTTC
.,TRBV29-1,TRBJ2-5,.,12,CSVSTGRETQYF,TGCAGCGTTTCAACAGGACGAGAGACCCAGTACTTC
.,TRBV6-6,TRBJ2-1,TRBD2,13,CASRRLAAREQFF,TGTGCCAGCAGACGGCTAGCGGCCAGAGAGCAGTTCTTC
.,TRBV12-5,TRBJ2-1,.,14,CASGAPDSYNEQFF,TGTGCTAGTGGTGCGCCCGACTCCTACAATGAGCAGTTCTTC
.,TRBV4-1,TRBJ2-1,.,14,CAVGWGGPNNEQFF,TGCGCCGTCGGGTGGGGGGGGCCCAACAATGAGCAGTTCTTC
.,TRBV4-3,TRBJ2-7,.,13,CASSQDYRAEQYF,TGCGCCAGCAGCCAAGATTACAGAGCCGAGCAGTACTTC
few,TRBV7-3,TRBJ2-1,.,15,CASSPLSSPYNEQFF,TGTGCCAGCAGCCCTCTCAGCAGCCCATACAATGAGCAGTTCTTC
.,TRBV6-2/TRBV6-3,TRBJ2-3,.,12,CASSYQGNTQYF,TGTGCCAGCAGTTACCAGGGGAATACGCAGTATTTT
few,TRBV29-1,TRBJ2-2,TRBD2,16,CSVEVRLAGGTGELFF,TGCAGCGTTGAAGTTCGTCTAGCGGGGGGCACCGGGGAGCTGTTTTTT
.,TRBV5-1,TRBJ2-3,.,14,CASSAVGEADTQYF,TGCGCCAGCAGCGCGGTAGGGGAGGCAGATACGCAGTATTTT
few,TRBV6-5,TRBJ2-3,.,14,CASRVEGGTDTQYF,TGTGCCAGCAGGGTCGAGGGGGGCACAGATACGCAGTATTTT
few,TRBV6-5,TRBJ1-2,.,16,CASSYMRGGAAYGYTF,TGTGCCAGCAGTTACATGAGAGGTGGGGCGGCCTATGGCTACACCTTC
few,TRBV7-2,TRBJ1-2,.,14,CASSLAGGVYGYTF,TGTGCCAGCAGCTTAGCTGGGGGTGTCTATGGCTACACCTTC
.,TRBV27,TRBJ1-2,.,17,CASSRIVQTVGSYGYTF,TGTGCCAGCAGTCGAATAGTCCAGACAGTTGGGTCCTATGGCTACACCTTC
.,TRBV7-8,TRBJ2-5,TRBD2,14,CASSFEEGRGAQYF,TGTGCCAGCAGCTTTGAGGAGGGGCGGGGGGCCCAGTACTTC
.,TRBV5-1,TRBJ1-6,TRBD1,15,CASSTNSGGNSPLHF,TGCGCCAGCAGCACAAACTCAGGGGGGAATTCACCCCTCCACTTT
.,TRBV9,TRBJ2-3,TRBD2,14,CASSVAGGIDTQYF,TGTGCCAGCAGCGTAGCGGGGGGGATCGATACGCAGTATTTT
.,TRBV3-1,TRBJ1-2,.,14,CASSQDGPHYGYTF,TGTGCCAGCAGCCAGGACGGACCTCACTATGGCTACACCTTC
.,TRBV14,TRBJ1-5,.,13,CASRSFSNQPQHF,TGTGCCAGCAGATCATTCAGCAATCAGCCCCAGCATTTT
few,TRBV11-2,TRBJ2-3,TRBD2,17,CASSQFRTSGGADTQYF,TGTGCCAGCAGCCAATTTCGGACTAGCGGGGGGGCAGATACGCAGTATTTT
.,TRBV4-2,TRBJ1-1,.,13,CASSQEGRDGAFF,TGTGCCAGCAGCCAAGAAGGTAGAGACGGAGCTTTCTTT
few,TRBV6-5,TRBJ2-1,.,14,CASSYSGGGNEQFF,TGTGCCAGCAGTTACTCCGGCGGTGGGAATGAGCAGTTCTTC